The 2 T cell receptor beta chains reported below all come from one sample, sequenced in a study of T cell changes during pregnancy in multiple sclerosis. Sequenced by immunoSEQ multiplex PCR; TCRdb stores in-frame clones only, minus some. The sample records just under 65,000 clones, 91% being singletons. The sample consisted of peripheral blood, taken in the third trimester of pregnancy. These receptors were obtained from a female donor in good health, enrolled as a control in a pregnancy study.

The rearrangement joins TRBV5-5 to TRBJ2-5; the D is unclear. CDR1 is SGHKS, CDR2 YYEKEE, per germline (reference sequence). Deletions cut 4 bases from V and 11 bases from J, with 3 bases between. The CDR3 has 8 amino acids. The CDR3 loop reads CASSPQYF. The CDR3 DNA sequence: TGTGCCAGCAGCCCTCAGTACTTC.

The chain recombines TRBV5-6 with TRBJ2-7; 8 positions match TRBD1. CDR3 size: 17 residues. J was trimmed by 3 bases and V by 4 bases; bases with no gene match: 15. The germline V gene has CDR1 SGHDT and CDR2 YYEEEE. CDR3 residues: CASSRGLFQGAVYEQYF. CDR3 bases: TGTGCCAGCAGCAGGGGATTGTTTCAGGGGGCGGTCTACGAGCAGTACTTC. Together with reference TRBV5-6 and TRBJ2-7, the CDR3 gives the full variable domain: DAGVTQSPTHLIKTRGQQVTLRCSPKSGHDTVSWYQQALGQGPQFIFQYYEEEERQRGNFPDRFSGHQFPNYSSELNVNALLLGDSALYLCASSRGLFQGAVYEQYFGPGTRLTVT.